The 30 T cell receptor beta chains reported below all come from one sample, sequenced in a study of T cell repertoires in cytomegalovirus infection. TCRdb re-called the reads with MiXCR, one entry per CDR3 protein. Among around 450,000 distinct CDR3 sequences listed, roughly 10% were seen once. The sample taken for sequencing was PBMCs. Source of these receptors: a human donor in good health (CMV status not recorded). Some clones in this sample may be carry-over from other donors' samples.

The chain links TRBV28 to TRBJ2-7; D is perhaps TRBD1 (6 bases). The CDR3 contains 15 residues. Germline V lookup: CDR1 MDHEN, CDR2 SYDVKM. The germline V and J ends were trimmed by 4 bases and 0 bases, with 13 bases remaining between them. The CDR3 DNA reads TGTGCCAGCAGTTCCCCAGGGGATAGCTCCTACGAGCAGTACTTC. Its protein product is CASSSPGDSSYEQYF.

The chain links TRBV7-9 to TRBJ1-3, with D hard to call. This CDR3 has 16 residues. Germline values: CDR1 SEHNR, CDR2 FQNEAQ (reference sequence). V lost 5 bases and J 0 bases, leaving 14 bases between the germline ends. CDR3: CASSPLEGSSGNTIYF. The DNA for the CDR3 is TGTGCCAGCAGCCCCCTGGAGGGATCCTCTGGAAACACCATATATTTT.

This clonotype was counted many times. The chain has TRBV2 and TRBJ2-1; TRBD2 aligns across 13 bases. The CDR3 is 16 residues long. CDR1 is SNHLY, CDR2 FYNNEI, per germline. The V segment lost 6 bases and the J segment 3 bases; nucleotides outside the gene matches: 5. The chain's CDR3 is CASRERTSGSYNEQFF. CDR3 nucleotides: TGTGCCAGCAGGGAAAGGACTAGCGGGAGCTACAATGAGCAGTTCTTC.

The genes are TRBV10-3 and TRBJ1-4; D is undetermined. Trimming cost V 2 bases and J 7 bases, with 11 bases left between them. Germline V gives CDR1 ENHRY, CDR2 SYGVKD. The CDR3 extends over 14 amino acids. The CDR3 DNA sequence: TGTGCCATCAGTGAGGACCAGAGAGGTGAAAAACTGTTTTTT. Translated, it gives CAISEDQRGEKLFF.

This clonotype was recorded many times. This chain connects TRBV28 to TRBJ1-1; TRBD1 matches 7 bases. CDR3 length: 16 residues. Per germline, CDR1 MDHEN and CDR2 SYDVKM. The trim removed 3 bases at V and 1 base at J, leaving 8 bases unmatched. Written as DNA, the CDR3 is TGTGCCAGCAGTTTTTTGTCAAGGGGGCCGAACACTGAAGCTTTCTTT. Protein sequence: CASSFLSRGPNTEAFF.

This clonotype appeared many times. The rearrangement joins TRBV20-1 to TRBJ2-6, with TRBD2 matching over 11 bases. Trimming removed 3 bases from V and 0 bases from J; junction bases left unmatched: 4. Germline lookup yields CDR1 DFQATT and CDR2 SNEGSKA (reference sequence). The CDR3 consists of 17 residues. For the CDR3, the DNA is TGCAGTGCTAGTGGAACTAGCGGGAGCTCTGGGGCCAACGTCCTGACTTTC. This gives the protein CSASGTSGSSGANVLTF.

This clonotype was recorded at least ten times. The rearrangement joins TRBV2 to TRBJ2-2; either TRBD1 or TRBD2 may fit D (5 bases each). CDR1 SNHLY and CDR2 FYNNEI come from the germline V gene. The CDR3 sequence is 14 residues long. Deletions cut 6 bases from V and 4 bases from J, with 12 bases between. The DNA for the CDR3 is TGTGCCAGCAGAGCCGGGACGGCCACCGGGGAGCTGTTTTTT. It translates to CASRAGTATGELFF.

This clonotype has a single count. A much bigger clone sits one base away, suggesting this may be a read error. The chain links TRBV27 to TRBJ1-1; no firm D call. The V gene's germline CDR1 is MNHEY and CDR2 SMNVEV (reference sequence). CDR3 length: 13 amino acids. This CDR3 reads CTSSLTPNTEAFF. Here the CDR3 DNA reads TGTACCAGCAGTTTGACACCTAACACTGAAGCTTTCTTT.

This clonotype has at least ten counts. The chain recombines TRBV7-9 with TRBJ2-7; no reliable D call. This CDR3 is 15 amino acids long. Germline V CDR1 and CDR2: SEHNR, FQNEAQ (reference sequence). V lost 5 bases and J 3 bases, leaving 17 bases between the germline ends. CDR3 protein: CASSPIYNDGYEQYF. CDR3 bases: TGTGCCAGCAGCCCGATTTACAACGACGGCTACGAGCAGTACTTC.

Many counts were recorded for this clonotype. The J gene is TRBJ2-7, the V gene TRBV7-9; D not resolved. The CDR3 length is 15 residues. Trimming stripped 4 bases from V and 2 bases from J, with 15 bases between. Per the germline V gene, CDR1 is SEHNR and CDR2 is FQNEAQ (reference sequence). CDR3 amino acids: CASSSSKELTYEQYF. CDR3 nucleotides: TGTGCCAGCAGCTCATCTAAAGAACTAACCTACGAGCAGTACTTC.

This rearrangement joins TRBV14 to TRBJ2-4; 7 nucleotides line up with TRBD1. CDR1 SGHDN and CDR2 FVKESK come from the germline V gene. Germline trimming cut 4 bases from V and 3 bases from J; bases unmatched to any gene: 6. The CDR3 covers 15 residues. CDR3 loop: CASSPWGQLKNIQYF. The CDR3 coding sequence is TGTGCCAGCAGCCCATGGGGACAGCTCAAAAACATTCAGTACTTC.

This clonotype occurred a few times. The chain joins TRBV3-1 to TRBJ1-6; D is unclear. Germline V gives CDR1 LGHDT, CDR2 YNNKEL (reference sequence). The CDR3 extends over 13 amino acids. The V and J ends lost 4 bases and 14 bases respectively, with 15 bases between them. The CDR3 here is CASSPLPTQTLHF. The CDR3 bases are TGTGCCAGCAGCCCGTTGCCTACACAGACCCTCCACTTT.

Many counts were recorded for this clonotype. The CDR3: CASSKGTGADTQYF. The CDR3 nucleotides read TGTGCCAGCAGTAAGGGGACAGGAGCAGATACGCAGTATTTT. The V and J genes are TRBV6-1 and TRBJ2-3; 8 nucleotides align to TRBD1. Germline assignment: CDR1 MNHNS and CDR2 SASEGT. V shed 5 bases and J 4 bases; nucleotides not matched to a gene: 5. The CDR3 extends over 14 amino acids.

The chain links TRBV14 to TRBJ1-1; perhaps TRBD1 as D (6 bases). The CDR3 consists of 12 residues. The V and J ends lost 4 bases and 12 bases respectively, with 15 bases between them. The germline gives CDR1 SGHDN, CDR2 FVKESK. The CDR3 DNA is TGTGCCAGCAGCCCGGGACATTTGGAGCCTTTCTTT. Amino acid sequence: CASSPGHLEPFF.

In this sample, this clonotype turned up many times. The chain joins TRBV10-3 to TRBJ2-1; TRBD2 is a possible D gene (6 bases). Trimming pared 4 bases from V and 0 bases from J, leaving 22 bases between. Germline V gene lookup returns CDR1 ENHRY and CDR2 SYGVKD. The CDR3 is 19 amino acids. CDR3 protein: CAISGRWGGGGHSYNEQFF. CDR3 DNA: TGTGCCATCAGTGGGAGGTGGGGAGGTGGTGGCCACTCCTACAATGAGCAGTTCTTC.

This clonotype was seen a handful of times. This chain uses TRBV20-1 with TRBJ2-7; a possible D gene is TRBD1 (6 bases). V was shortened by 5 bases and J by 1 base, with 18 bases between the two germline ends. The germline V gene has CDR1 DFQATT and CDR2 SNEGSKA (reference sequence). The CDR3 is 15 residues long. The CDR3 region is CSALSGDTLSYEQYF. CDR3 sequence (DNA): TGCAGTGCTCTGTCAGGGGATACATTGTCCTACGAGCAGTACTTC.

This clonotype was observed a few times. The rearrangement joins TRBV20-1 to TRBJ2-1; the D call may be TRBD1 or TRBD2 (5 bases each). CDR3 length: 15 residues. The germline CDR1 and CDR2 sequences are DFQATT and SNEGSKA (reference sequence). V shed 5 bases and J shed 2 bases, with 16 bases lying between them. The CDR3 region is CSAGGTGIAYNEQFF. The CDR3 DNA follows: TGCAGTGCTGGGGGTACGGGAATCGCCTACAATGAGCAGTTCTTC.

This clonotype came up many times. The chain has TRBV11-1 and TRBJ2-1; 8 bases align to TRBD2. CDR1 is SGHAT and CDR2 is FQDESV in the germline V gene (reference sequence). V was pared by 0 bases and J by 8 bases, with 12 bases of the junction left unmatched. CDR3 size: 17 residues. CDR3 loop: CASSLAFASGSWDEQFF. CDR3 in DNA: TGTGCCAGCAGCTTAGCTTTTGCCAGCGGGAGTTGGGATGAGCAGTTCTTC. Full variable domain (outside the CDR3, taken from reference TRBV11-1 and TRBJ2-1): EAEVAQSPRYKITEKSQAVAFWCDPISGHATLYWYRQILGQGPELLVQFQDESVVDDSQLPKDRFSAERLKGVDSTLKIQPAELGDSAMYLCASSLAFASGSWDEQFFGPGTRLTVL.

This clonotype was seen repeatedly, ten times or more. The chain recombines TRBV4-2 with TRBJ1-5; perhaps TRBD1 as D (6 bases). The CDR3 is made up of 16 amino acids. Germline CDR1 LGHNA, CDR2 YNFKEQ. V dropped 1 base and J dropped 2 bases, with 12 bases sitting between them. The CDR3 loop reads CASSQVPGAGNQPQHF. CDR3 DNA sequence: TGTGCCAGCAGCCAAGTGCCGGGGGCTGGCAATCAGCCCCAGCATTTT.

At least ten counts were recorded for this clonotype. The V and J genes are TRBV7-2 and TRBJ2-2; 7 nucleotides line up with TRBD2. J gave up 6 bases and V 5 bases, and 6 bases lay outside the gene matches. CDR3 size: 14 residues. Germline V gives CDR1 SGHTA, CDR2 FQGNSA. The CDR3 bases are TGTGCCAGCAGCCAACCTCGGGGGGCCGGGGAGCTGTTTTTT. It yields the protein CASSQPRGAGELFF.

This clonotype was recorded at least ten times. The V call is TRBV5-4, the J call TRBJ2-7, with TRBD2 matching 12 bases. The CDR3 contains 16 residues. Germline loops: CDR1 SGHNT, CDR2 YYREEE (reference sequence). Trimming removed 4 bases from V and 1 base from J; junction bases left unmatched: 6. CDR3 residues: CASSAWTSGMSYEQYF. The CDR3 DNA follows: TGTGCCAGCAGCGCCTGGACTAGCGGGATGTCCTACGAGCAGTACTTC. The entire variable domain, with the rest obtained from reference TRBV5-4 and TRBJ2-7, is as follows: ETGVTQSPTHLIKTRGQQVTLRCSSQSGHNTVSWYQQALGQGPQFIFQYYREEENGRGNFPPRFSGLQFPNYSSELNVNALELDDSALYLCASSAWTSGMSYEQYFGPGTRLTVT.

The chain is built from TRBV27 and TRBJ2-7, with 7 bases identical to TRBD1. Germline CDR1 and CDR2: MNHEY and SMNVEV (reference sequence). J gave up 6 bases and V 5 bases, and 10 bases lay outside the gene matches. The CDR3 runs 14 residues. The CDR3 sequence: CASSLNRGTSEQYF. DNA of the CDR3: TGTGCCAGCAGTCTAAACAGGGGTACGAGCGAGCAGTACTTC.

This clonotype has a count of ten or more. The chain carries TRBV25-1 and TRBJ2-2, with TRBD1 matching 8 bases. This CDR3 region has 18 residues. Germline V gene data show CDR1 as MGHDK and CDR2 as SYGVNS. V shed 3 bases, J shed 1 base, and the junction held 10 bases outside the gene matches. The CDR3 reads CASSDATGVEGNTGELFF. DNA of the CDR3: TGTGCCAGCAGTGACGCGACAGGGGTGGAAGGGAACACCGGGGAGCTGTTTTTT.

In this sample, this clonotype turned up many times. The rearrangement joins TRBV19 to TRBJ2-3; 7 bases fit TRBD2. J gave up 0 bases and V 7 bases, and 4 bases lay outside the gene matches. The CDR3 extends over 14 amino acids. Germline loops: CDR1 LNHDA, CDR2 SQIVND (reference sequence). The CDR3 coding sequence is TGTGCCAGTACCCAAGCGGGAAGCACAGATACGCAGTATTTT. Translated, it gives CASTQAGSTDTQYF.

This clonotype was detected ten times or more. J is TRBJ2-2 and V is TRBV7-9; TRBD1 is a possible D gene (6 bases). The CDR3 consists of 15 residues. V shed 5 bases and J shed 5 bases, with 15 bases lying between them. Germline-derived CDR1 and CDR2 are SEHNR and FQNEAQ (reference sequence). CDR3 sequence reads: CASSQRQAGTGELFF. The CDR3 bases are TGTGCCAGCAGCCAACGACAGGCTGGGACCGGGGAGCTGTTTTTT.

This clonotype was seen ten or more times. The chain carries TRBV15 and TRBJ2-3, with a possible D match to TRBD1 (6 bases). V shed 2 bases and J shed 1 base, with 10 bases lying between them. Germline V lookup: CDR1 LNHNV, CDR2 YYDKDF (reference sequence). The CDR3 extends over 15 amino acids. The CDR3 DNA reads TGTGCCACCAGCAGACAGGGGCCCCGCACAGATACGCAGTATTTT. This sequence encodes CATSRQGPRTDTQYF.

This clonotype was observed a handful of times. The CDR3 nucleotides are TGCGCCAGCGGCTCCCAGTCGGGTGGCTACACCTTC. Translation gives CASGSQSGGYTF. This sequence joins TRBV5-1 and TRBJ1-2; no firm D call. Trimming took off 7 bases at V and 7 bases at J, with 14 bases between the two ends. The CDR3 spans 12 residues. Germline V CDR1 and CDR2: SGHRS, YFSETQ.

This clonotype has a count of ten or more. This chain joins TRBV3-1 and TRBJ2-4; 7 positions agree with TRBD2. The J segment lost 0 bases and the V segment lost 1 base, leaving 6 bases of the junction unmatched. Germline CDR1 LGHDT, CDR2 YNNKEL (reference sequence). The length of the CDR3 is 17 residues. CDR3 sequence (DNA): TGTGCCAGCAGCCAAGCGTCTAGCGGACTAGCCAAAAACATTCAGTACTTC. Translating it yields CASSQASSGLAKNIQYF.

CDR3 coding DNA: TGTGCCATCAGCTCGTCTGACTCAGGGGGCAATGAGCAGTTCTTC. This translates into CAISSSDSGGNEQFF. The J gene is TRBJ2-1, the V gene TRBV10-3, with 7 bases identical to TRBD1. V shed 6 bases, J shed 6 bases, and the junction held 11 bases outside the gene matches. CDR1 is ENHRY, CDR2 SYGVKD, per germline. CDR3 length equals 15 residues.

As to this clonotype: Without the conserved terminal phenylalanine or tryptophan, this CDR3 likely stems from a read error. The rearrangement uses TRBV5-1 and TRBJ1-2; no definite D call. V was trimmed by 7 bases and J by 4 bases, leaving 11 bases between them. The CDR3 covers 12 residues. Germline V gives CDR1 SGHRS, CDR2 YFSETQ. For the CDR3, the DNA is TGCGCCAGCCGTTTGGGTGCCTATGGCTACACCGTC. Protein sequence: CASRLGAYGYTV.